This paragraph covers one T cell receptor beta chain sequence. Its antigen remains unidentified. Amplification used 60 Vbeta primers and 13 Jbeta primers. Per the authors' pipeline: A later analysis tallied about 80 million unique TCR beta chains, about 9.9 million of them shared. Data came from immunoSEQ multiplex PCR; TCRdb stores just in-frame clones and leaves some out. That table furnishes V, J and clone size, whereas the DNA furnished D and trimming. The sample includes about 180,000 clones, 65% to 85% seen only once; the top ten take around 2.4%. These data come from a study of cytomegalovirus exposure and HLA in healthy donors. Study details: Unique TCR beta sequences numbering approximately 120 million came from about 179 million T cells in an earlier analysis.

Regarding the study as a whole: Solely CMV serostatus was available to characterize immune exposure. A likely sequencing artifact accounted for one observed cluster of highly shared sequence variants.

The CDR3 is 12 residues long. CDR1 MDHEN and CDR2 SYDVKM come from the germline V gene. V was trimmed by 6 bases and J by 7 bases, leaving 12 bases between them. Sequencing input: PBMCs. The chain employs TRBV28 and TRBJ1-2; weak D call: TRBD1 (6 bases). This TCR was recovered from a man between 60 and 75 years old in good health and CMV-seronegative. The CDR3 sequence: CASSPGQSGYTF. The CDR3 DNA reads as TGTGCCAGCAGCCCAGGACAGAGTGGCTACACCTTC.